This TCR beta chain stems from a study of identical twins (dated by TCRdb to the mid-2010s). About the full investigation: To test whether fetal clonotypes persist, this study deep-sequenced TCR alpha and beta repertoires from monozygotic twins, from unrelated adults of various ages, and from cord blood. To rule out contamination, replicate twin experiments were performed at different times with different library preparation protocols. Here is what the overall study found, with its caveats: Zero-insertion analyses could be partly confounded by invariant T cells such as MAIT and iNKT, although diverse VJ usage argued against such confounding for most clonotypes. Because the same donors could not be followed over many years, conclusions were based on cross-sectional statistical analysis. Compared with coincidental sharing between unrelated individuals, out-of-frame TCR alpha sequences shared between twins had an excess of sequences with low generation probability. A weaker excess of twin sharing was found in beta out-of-frame sequences because the signal-to-noise ratio was lowered by fewer shared sequences. Fewer insertions were carried by abundant cord blood beta clonotypes, a similar but weaker trend appeared in young adult naive repertoires, and no such trend appeared in memory repertoires. Recombination models systematically underestimated out-of-frame TCR alpha sharing in monozygotic twins but agreed with sharing between unrelated individuals.

Receptors were amplified or captured by 5' RACE. Sequencing took place on an Illumina HiSeq 2000. Template switching added a universal primer binding site, and the final cDNA carried a unique molecular identifier that allowed TCR cDNA molecules to be counted accurately. Specific primers in the conserved constant-segment region were used to synthesize first-strand cDNA for the TCR alpha and beta chains. Each cDNA library was double barcoded, with a SMART-Mk sample barcode plus Illumina barcodes, to control for contamination. TruSeq adapter sequences and Illumina sample barcodes were added in two successive PCR steps. The Illumina HiSeq platform was used with custom primers to sequence TCR alpha and beta cDNA libraries. As for how the authors treated the data: Raw reads were processed with MiGEC to extract unique molecular identifiers, and MiXCR was used to determine CDR3 positions. For each individual, recombination models were inferred using an EM algorithm with the repgenHMM and IGoR tools. The tcR package in R was used for shared clonotype analysis, with sharing normalized by the product of cloneset sizes. To study raw recombination without the effects of thymic and clonal selection, out-of-frame nonproductive sequences were analyzed. Through fastp at Q25 and MiXCR, TCRdb rebuilt clones from the public reads, retaining in-frame beta chains. One record per CDR3 amino acid sequence lists the most common genes and DNA. The V and J calls follow TCRdb's processing rather than the paper's. The table for this sample lists 500,000 to 650,000 distinct CDR3 sequences; under 25% of them were counted only once. Of the sample, approximately 0.52% falls within the top ten clones.

V is pared back by 4 bases and J by 2 bases, with 15 bases lying between the germline termini. The germline V gene (reference sequence) sets CDR1 to SGHNT and CDR2 to YYREEE. The CDR3 sequence holds 15 residues, the cysteine and phenylalanine included. Only the CDR3 DNA is retained, 45 bases long and in frame from the first base. Every donor was a healthy Caucasian. Three pairs of female monozygotic twins, all aged about 18 to 30 years, made up the twin cohort. CD4+ and CD8+ T cell populations were isolated with positive isolation kits from Invitrogen. This clonotype showed up just a few times. The antigen it binds to is not known. One base away there is no much larger clone; base qualities are not given. The sample was also linked to a second study, of yellow fever vaccine responses in identical twins. As that second paper reports: According to the authors, in identical twins the way T cells responded to vaccination appeared partly convergent and partly personalized. The study precisely tracked vaccine-responding T cell clones in identical twins.

The rearrangement joined TRBV5-4 to TRBJ1-2, with TRBD1 perhaps the D gene, on 5 matching bases. Sequencing input: CD4+ T cells sorted from blood. The sequence came from a woman between 18 and 29 years old in good health. The encoded CDR3 is CASSGAGTVNYGYTF. The DNA reads as follows: TGTGCCAGCAGCGGTGCCGGGACGGTGAACTATGGCTACACCTTC. Reference TRBV5-4 and TRBJ1-2 proteins supply the regions before and after the CDR3; the full variable domain is: ETGVTQSPTHLIKTRGQQVTLRCSSQSGHNTVSWYQQALGQGPQFIFQYYREEENGRGNFPPRFSGLQFPNYSSELNVNALELDDSALYLCASSGAGTVNYGYTFGSGTRLTVV.